The present T cell receptor beta chain was sequenced within a study of cytotoxic CD8 clonotypes in ibrutinib-treated CLL. A note on this clone: Its specificity is not known.

Produced via immunoSEQ multiplex PCR; TCRdb's table is partial and in-frame only. The sample consists of about 57,000 clones, approximately 52% of them appearing once. Overall study results and limits: Sustained-remission and progressing patients' sampling times differed. Researchers report that baseline clonality outpaced age-matched healthy donors and tracked circulating CD8+ T-cell counts.

The source material was PBMCs, sampled after 24 months of ibrutinib treatment. The sequence was obtained from a human donor with chronic lymphocytic leukemia.

CDR3 sequence: CASSLGPGLAGSTQYF. As DNA, the CDR3 is TGTGCCAGCAGCTTGGGACCGGGACTAGCGGGGAGTACGCAGTATTTT. The chain links TRBV7-9 to TRBJ2-3; TRBD2 matches 13 bases. With 3 bases clipped from V and 8 bases from J, the junction kept 8 bases outside the gene matches. The CDR3 is made up of 16 amino acids. Germline CDR1 is SEHNR and CDR2 is FQNEAQ (reference sequence). Combining the CDR3 with reference TRBV7-9 and TRBJ2-3 gives the whole variable domain DTGVSQNPRHKITKRGQNVTFRCDPISEHNRLYWYRQTLGQGPEFLTYFQNEAQLEKSRLLSDRFSAERPKGSFSTLEIQRTEQGDSAMYLCASSLGPGLAGSTQYFGPGTRLTVL.